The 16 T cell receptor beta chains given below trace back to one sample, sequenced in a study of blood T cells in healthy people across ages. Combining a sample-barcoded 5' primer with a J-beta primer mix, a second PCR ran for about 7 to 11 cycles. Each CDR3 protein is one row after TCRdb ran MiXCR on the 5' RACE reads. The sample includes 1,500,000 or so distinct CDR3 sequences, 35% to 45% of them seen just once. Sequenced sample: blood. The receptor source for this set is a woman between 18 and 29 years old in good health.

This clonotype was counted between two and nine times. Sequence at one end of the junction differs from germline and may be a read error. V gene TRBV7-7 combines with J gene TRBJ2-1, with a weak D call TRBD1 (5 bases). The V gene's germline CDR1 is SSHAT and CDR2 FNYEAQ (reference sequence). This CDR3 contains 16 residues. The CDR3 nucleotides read TGTGCTAGCAGCTTAGTCGCACAGGCCTCCTACAATGAGCAGTTCTTC. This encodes CASSLVAQASYNEQFF.

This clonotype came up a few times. The CDR3 spells CASSQTGEDTQYF. The CDR3 DNA reads as TGTGCCAGCAGCCAGACAGGGGAGGATACGCAGTATTTT. The chain uses TRBV13 and TRBJ2-3; 8 bases are shared with TRBD1. The V gene end was trimmed by 5 bases and the J gene end by 6 bases; junction bases not matched to a gene: 4. The CDR3 runs to 13 residues. Germline CDR1 and CDR2: PRHDT and FYEKMQ (reference sequence).

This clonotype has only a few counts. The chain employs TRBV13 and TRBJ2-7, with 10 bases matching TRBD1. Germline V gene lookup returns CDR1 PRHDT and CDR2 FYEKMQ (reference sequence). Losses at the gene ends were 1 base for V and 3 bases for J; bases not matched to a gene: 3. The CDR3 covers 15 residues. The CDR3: CASSLVGTGDYEQYF. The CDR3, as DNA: TGTGCCAGCAGCTTAGTAGGGACAGGGGACTACGAGCAGTACTTC.

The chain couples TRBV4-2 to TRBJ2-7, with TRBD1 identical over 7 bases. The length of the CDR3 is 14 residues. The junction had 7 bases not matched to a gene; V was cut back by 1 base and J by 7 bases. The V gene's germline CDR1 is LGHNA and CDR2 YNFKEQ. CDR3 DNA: TGTGCCAGCAGCCAAGGACAGGGTCTATCTGAGCAGTACTTC. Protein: CASSQGQGLSEQYF.

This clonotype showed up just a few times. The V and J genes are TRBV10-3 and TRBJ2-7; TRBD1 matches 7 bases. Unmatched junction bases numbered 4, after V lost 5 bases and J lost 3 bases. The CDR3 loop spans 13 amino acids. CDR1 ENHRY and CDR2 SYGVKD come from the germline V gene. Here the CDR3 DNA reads TGTGCCATCAGTCCGGGACAGTACTACGAGCAGTACTTC. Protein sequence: CAISPGQYYEQYF.

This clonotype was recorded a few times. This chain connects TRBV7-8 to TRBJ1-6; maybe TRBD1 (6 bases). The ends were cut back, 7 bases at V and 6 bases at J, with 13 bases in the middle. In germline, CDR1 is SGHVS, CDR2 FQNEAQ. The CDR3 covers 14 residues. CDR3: CASNHRVSNSPLHF. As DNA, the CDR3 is TGTGCCAGCAACCACAGGGTTTCTAATTCACCCCTCCACTTT.

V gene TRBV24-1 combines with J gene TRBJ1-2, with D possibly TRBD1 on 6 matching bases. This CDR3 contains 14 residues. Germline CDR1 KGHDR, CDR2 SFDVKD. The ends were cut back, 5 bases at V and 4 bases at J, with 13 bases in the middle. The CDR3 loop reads CATSGTGRSYGYTF. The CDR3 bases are TGTGCCACCAGTGGTACAGGGCGAAGCTATGGCTACACCTTC.

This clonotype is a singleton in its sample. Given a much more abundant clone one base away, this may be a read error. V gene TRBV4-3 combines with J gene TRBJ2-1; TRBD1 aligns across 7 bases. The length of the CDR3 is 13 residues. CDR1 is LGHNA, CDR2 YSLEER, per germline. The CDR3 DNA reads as TGCGCCGGCAGCTCGGGACAGTGGTATGAGCAGTTCTTC. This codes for CAGSSGQWYEQFF.

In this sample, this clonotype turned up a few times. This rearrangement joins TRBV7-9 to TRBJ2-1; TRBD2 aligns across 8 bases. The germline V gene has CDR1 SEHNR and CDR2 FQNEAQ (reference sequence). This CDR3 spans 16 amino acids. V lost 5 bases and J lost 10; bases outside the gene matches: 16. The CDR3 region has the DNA TGTGCCAGCAGCGTCACCGGGACTAGTTTAGGTCCGGAGCAGTTCTTC. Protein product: CASSVTGTSLGPEQFF.

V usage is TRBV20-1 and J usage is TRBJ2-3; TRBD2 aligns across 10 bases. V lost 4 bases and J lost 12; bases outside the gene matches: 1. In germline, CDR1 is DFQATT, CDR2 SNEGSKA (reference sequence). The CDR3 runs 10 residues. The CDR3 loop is CSATSGSQYF. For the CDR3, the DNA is TGCAGTGCTACTAGCGGGAGTCAGTATTTT.

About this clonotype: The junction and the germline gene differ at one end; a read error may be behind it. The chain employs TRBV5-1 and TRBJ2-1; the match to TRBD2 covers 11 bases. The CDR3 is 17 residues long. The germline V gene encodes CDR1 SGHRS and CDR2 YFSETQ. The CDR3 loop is CAGSLFLAGGSTYEQFF. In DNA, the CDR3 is TGCGCCGGCAGCTTGTTCCTAGCGGGAGGAAGTACCTATGAGCAGTTCTTC.

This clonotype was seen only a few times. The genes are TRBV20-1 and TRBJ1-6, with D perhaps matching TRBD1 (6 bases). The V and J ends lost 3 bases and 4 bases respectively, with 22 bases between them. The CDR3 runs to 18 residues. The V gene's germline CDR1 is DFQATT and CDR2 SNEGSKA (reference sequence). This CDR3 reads CSARGLAGQKIYNSPLHF. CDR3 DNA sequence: TGCAGTGCTAGGGGATTGGCGGGACAAAAGATTTATAATTCACCCCTCCACTTT.

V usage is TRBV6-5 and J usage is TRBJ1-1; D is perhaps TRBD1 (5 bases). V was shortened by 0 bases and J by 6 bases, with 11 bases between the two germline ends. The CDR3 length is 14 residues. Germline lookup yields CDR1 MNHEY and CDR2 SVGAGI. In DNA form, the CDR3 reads TGTGCCAGCAGTTACTCGAGCACAGGAGCTGAAGCTTTCTTT. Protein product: CASSYSSTGAEAFF.

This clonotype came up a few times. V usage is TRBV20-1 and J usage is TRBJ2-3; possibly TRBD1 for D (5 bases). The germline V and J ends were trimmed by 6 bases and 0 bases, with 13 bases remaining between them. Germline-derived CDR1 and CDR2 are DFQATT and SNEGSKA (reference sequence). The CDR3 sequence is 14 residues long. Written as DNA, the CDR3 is TGCAGTGCGGCCCAGGGCCATAGCACAGATACGCAGTATTTT. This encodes CSAAQGHSTDTQYF.

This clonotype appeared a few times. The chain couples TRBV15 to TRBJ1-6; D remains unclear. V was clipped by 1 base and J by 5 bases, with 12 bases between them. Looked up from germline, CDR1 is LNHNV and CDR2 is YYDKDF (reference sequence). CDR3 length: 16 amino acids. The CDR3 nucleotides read TGTGCCACCAGCAGAGCCCGGGTTGGAGATAATTCACCCCTCCACTTT. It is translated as CATSRARVGDNSPLHF.

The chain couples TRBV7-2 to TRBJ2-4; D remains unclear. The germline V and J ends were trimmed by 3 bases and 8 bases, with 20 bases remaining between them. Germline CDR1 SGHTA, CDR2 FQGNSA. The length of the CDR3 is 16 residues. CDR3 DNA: TGTGCCAGCAGCTTTGATCTACGAGCTGGTAAAGACATTCAGTACTTC. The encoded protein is CASSFDLRAGKDIQYF.